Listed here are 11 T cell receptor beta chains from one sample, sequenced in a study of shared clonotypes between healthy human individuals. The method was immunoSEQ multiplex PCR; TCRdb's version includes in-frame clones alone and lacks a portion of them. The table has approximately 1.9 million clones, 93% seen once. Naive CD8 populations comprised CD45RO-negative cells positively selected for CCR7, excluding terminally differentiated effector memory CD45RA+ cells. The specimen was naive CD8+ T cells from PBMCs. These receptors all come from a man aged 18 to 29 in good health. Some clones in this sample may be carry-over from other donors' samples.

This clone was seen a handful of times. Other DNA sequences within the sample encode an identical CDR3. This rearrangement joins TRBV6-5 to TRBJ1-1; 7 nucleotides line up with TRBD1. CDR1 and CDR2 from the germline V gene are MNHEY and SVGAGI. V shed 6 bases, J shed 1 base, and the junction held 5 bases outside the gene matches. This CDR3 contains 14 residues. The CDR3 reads CASSPRTGNTEAFF. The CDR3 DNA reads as TGTGCCAGCAGCCCTAGGACAGGGAACACTGAAGCTTTCTTT.

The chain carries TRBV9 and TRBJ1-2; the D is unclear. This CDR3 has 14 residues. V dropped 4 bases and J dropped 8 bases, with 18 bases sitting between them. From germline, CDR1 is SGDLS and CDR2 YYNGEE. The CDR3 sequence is CASSPVPGFKGYTF. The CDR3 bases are TGTGCCAGCAGCCCAGTGCCCGGTTTTAAGGGCTACACCTTC.

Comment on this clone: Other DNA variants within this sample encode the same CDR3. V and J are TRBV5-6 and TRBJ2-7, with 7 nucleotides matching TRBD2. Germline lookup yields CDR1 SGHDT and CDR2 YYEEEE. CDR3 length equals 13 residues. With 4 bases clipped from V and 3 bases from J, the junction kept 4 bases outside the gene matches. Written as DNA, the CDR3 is TGTGCCAGCAGCCCCGGGGGGAGCTACGAGCAGTACTTC. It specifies CASSPGGSYEQYF.

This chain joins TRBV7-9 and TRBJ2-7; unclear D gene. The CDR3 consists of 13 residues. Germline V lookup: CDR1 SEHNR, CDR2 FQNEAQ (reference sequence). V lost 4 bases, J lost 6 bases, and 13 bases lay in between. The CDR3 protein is CASSSAALSEQYF. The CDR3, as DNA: TGTGCCAGCAGCTCGGCGGCCCTTAGCGAGCAGTACTTC.

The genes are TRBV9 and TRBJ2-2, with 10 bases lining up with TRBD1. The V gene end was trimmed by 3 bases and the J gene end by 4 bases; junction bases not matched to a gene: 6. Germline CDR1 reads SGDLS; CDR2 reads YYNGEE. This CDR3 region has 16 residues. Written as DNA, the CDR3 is TGTGCCAGCAGCGGGCCTGGGGACAGGGGCACCGGGGAGCTGTTTTTT. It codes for CASSGPGDRGTGELFF.

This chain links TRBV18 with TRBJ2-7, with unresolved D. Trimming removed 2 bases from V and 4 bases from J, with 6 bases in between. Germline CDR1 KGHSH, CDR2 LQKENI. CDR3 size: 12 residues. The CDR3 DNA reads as TGTGCCAGCTCACCAGGGTTTTACGAGCAGTACTTC. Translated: CASSPGFYEQYF.

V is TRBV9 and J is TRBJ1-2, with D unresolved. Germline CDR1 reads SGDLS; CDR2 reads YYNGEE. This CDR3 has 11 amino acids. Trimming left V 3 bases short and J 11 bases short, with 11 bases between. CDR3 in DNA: TGTGCCAGCAGCGCTAACAGTCAATACACCTTC. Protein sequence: CASSANSQYTF. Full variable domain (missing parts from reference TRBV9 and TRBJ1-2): DSGVTQTPKHLITATGQRVTLRCSPRSGDLSVYWYQQSLDQGLQFLIQYYNGEERAKGNILERFSAQQFPDLHSELNLSSLELGDSALYFCASSANSQYTFGSGTRLTVV.

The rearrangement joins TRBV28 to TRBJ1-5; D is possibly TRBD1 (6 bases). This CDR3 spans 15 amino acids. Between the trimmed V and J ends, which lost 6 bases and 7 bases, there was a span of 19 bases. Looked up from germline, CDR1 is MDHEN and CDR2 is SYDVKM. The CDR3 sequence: CASSPDGGPQQPQHF. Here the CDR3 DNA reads TGTGCCAGCAGCCCGGATGGGGGCCCTCAGCAGCCCCAGCATTTT.

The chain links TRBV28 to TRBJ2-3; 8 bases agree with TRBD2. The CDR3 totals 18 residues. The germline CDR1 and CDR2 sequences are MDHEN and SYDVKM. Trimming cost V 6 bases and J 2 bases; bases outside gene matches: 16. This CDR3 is CASSSGVSGGPPTDTQYF. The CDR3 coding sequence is TGTGCCAGCAGCTCCGGAGTCAGCGGGGGACCCCCCACAGATACGCAGTATTTT.

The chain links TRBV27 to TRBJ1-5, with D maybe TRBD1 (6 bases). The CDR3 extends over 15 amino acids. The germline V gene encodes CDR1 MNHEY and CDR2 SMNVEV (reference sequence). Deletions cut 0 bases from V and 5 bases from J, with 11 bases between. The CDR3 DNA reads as TGTGCCAGCAGTTTATCATCAGGGGCCCATCAGCCCCAGCATTTT. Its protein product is CASSLSSGAHQPQHF.

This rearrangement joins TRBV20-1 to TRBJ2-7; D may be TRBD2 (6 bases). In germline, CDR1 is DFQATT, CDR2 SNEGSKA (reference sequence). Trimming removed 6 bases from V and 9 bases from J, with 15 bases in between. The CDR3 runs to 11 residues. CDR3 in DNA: TGCAGTGCCGCAACCCCCGGGGGGCAGTACTTC. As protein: CSAATPGGQYF.